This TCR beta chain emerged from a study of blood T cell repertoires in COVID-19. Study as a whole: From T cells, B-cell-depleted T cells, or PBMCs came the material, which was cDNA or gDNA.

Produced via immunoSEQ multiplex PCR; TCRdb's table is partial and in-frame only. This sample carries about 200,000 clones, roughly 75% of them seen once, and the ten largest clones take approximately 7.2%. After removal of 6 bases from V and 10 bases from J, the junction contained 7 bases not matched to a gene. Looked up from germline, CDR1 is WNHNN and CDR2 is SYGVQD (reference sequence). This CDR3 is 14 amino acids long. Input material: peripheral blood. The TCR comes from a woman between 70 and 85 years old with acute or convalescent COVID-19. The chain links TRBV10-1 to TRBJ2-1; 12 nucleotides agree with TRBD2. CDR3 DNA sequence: TGCGCCAGCAGCTCTAGCGGGGGGGCAGGCGAGCAGTTCTTC. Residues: CASSSSGGAGEQFF.